These T cell receptor beta chains were read from a single sample in a study of blood T cell repertoires in COVID-19. Clones were sequenced by immunoSEQ multiplex PCR, and TCRdb holds only the in-frame ones, with some missing. This table has fewer than 450,000 clones, roughly 84% appearing once. Sequencing was performed on PBMCs or T cells enriched from blood (not recorded which). The receptors stem from a woman in her 30s who had recovered from COVID-19. Each CDR3 is given with its conserved first and last residue. D genes are given only for firm matches. Clone size is not always given. Where it is, it says once, few, many or a class for expanded clones.

TRBV21-1	few	-	TRBJ1-3	CASPRDTIYF	TGTGCCAGCCCCCGGGACACCATATATTTT
TRBV28	few	TRBD1	TRBJ1-4	CASSLAGGYEKLFF	TGTGCCAGCAGTTTGGCAGGGGGATATGAAAAACTGTTTTTT
TRBV10-3	-	TRBD1	TRBJ1-1	CAISAFQGALYTEAFF	TGTGCCATCAGCGCCTTCCAGGGGGCCCTTTACACTGAAGCTTTCTTT
TRBV7-2	-	-	TRBJ1-2	CASSLGGRESYGYTF	TGTGCCAGCAGCTTAGGGGGTCGGGAGTCCTATGGCTACACCTTC
TRBV6-2/TRBV6-3	-	-	TRBJ2-7	CASSDRGYEQYF	TGTGCCAGCAGTGACCGGGGCTACGAGCAGTACTTC
TRBV5-1	-	TRBD1	TRBJ1-2	CASSRDSVDYGYTF	TGCGCCAGCAGCAGGGACAGCGTCGACTATGGCTACACCTTC
TRBV30	-	-	TRBJ1-6	CAWCRQDNSPLHF	TGTGCCTGGTGCCGTCAGGATAATTCACCCCTCCACTTT
TRBV11-2	few	-	TRBJ1-1	CASSNGIMNTEAFF	TGTGCCAGCAGCAACGGGATAATGAACACTGAAGCTTTCTTT
TRBV20-1	-	-	TRBJ2-7	CSARAAYEQYF	TGCAGTGCTAGAGCAGCCTACGAGCAGTACTTC
TRBV19	-	-	TRBJ2-7	CASSMDWHGGSYEQYF	TGTGCCAGTAGTATGGACTGGCACGGAGGATCCTACGAGCAGTACTTC
TRBV13	-	-	TRBJ1-2	CASSLGRGSGYGYTF	TGTGCCAGCAGCTTAGGGCGGGGGAGCGGCTATGGCTACACCTTC
TRBV19	-	-	TRBJ2-5	CASSEGPVRGAQYF	TGTGCCAGTAGTGAGGGGCCAGTCCGCGGGGCCCAGTACTTC
TRBV5-4	-	TRBD2	TRBJ2-7	CASSSGLAGGGEQYF	TGTGCCAGCAGCTCCGGACTAGCGGGGGGCGGGGAGCAGTACTTC
TRBV29-1	-	-	TRBJ1-6	CSAQTGNKDSPLHF	TGCAGCGCCCAGACAGGTAACAAAGATTCACCCCTCCACTTT
TRBV7-8	-	-	TRBJ1-1	CASSAPLYRDNTEAFF	TGTGCCAGCAGCGCACCACTCTACAGGGATAACACTGAAGCTTTCTTT
TRBV3-1/TRBV3-2	once	TRBD2	TRBJ2-5	CASSQGSPTSGWTQETQYF	TGTGCCAGCAGCCAAGGATCCCCAACTAGCGGGTGGACCCAAGAGACCCAGTACTTC
TRBV5-4	-	-	TRBJ1-3	CASSLELSSGNTIYF	TGTGCCAGCAGCTTGGAACTGAGCTCTGGAAACACCATATATTTT
TRBV7-9	-	-	TRBJ1-2	CASSLNRVYGYTF	TGTGCCAGCAGCTTGAACAGGGTGTATGGCTACACCTTC
TRBV5-1	-	TRBD1	TRBJ1-1	CASSLGQGSGEAFF	TGCGCCAGCAGCTTGGGACAGGGCTCCGGAGAAGCTTTCTTT
TRBV5-4	-	TRBD1	TRBJ1-1	CASSGVRDREKGRTEAFF	TGTGCCAGCAGCGGAGTCCGGGACAGGGAGAAGGGGCGCACTGAAGCTTTCTTT
TRBV19	-	TRBD1	TRBJ2-1	CASSRERQGHNEQFF	TGTGCCAGTAGTAGGGAGAGACAGGGCCACAATGAGCAGTTCTTC
TRBV7-9	-	-	TRBJ2-3	CASSPPVGEVATDTQYF	TGTGCCAGCAGCCCCCCGGTCGGGGAGGTCGCCACAGATACGCAGTATTTT
TRBV18	once	TRBD2	TRBJ2-2	CASSRESGGGVTGELFF	TGTGCCAGCTCACGTGAGAGCGGGGGAGGAGTCACCGGGGAGCTGTTTTTT
TRBV6-1	-	-	TRBJ2-7	CASSERGSYEQYF	TGTGCCAGCAGTGAACGAGGCTCCTACGAGCAGTACTTC
TRBV2	-	TRBD2	TRBJ2-7	CASRDRGAGNSYEQYF	TGTGCCAGCAGGGACCGGGGAGCGGGGAACTCCTACGAGCAGTACTTC
TRBV4-3	-	-	TRBJ2-6	CASSRTGRGESSGANVLTF	TGCGCCAGCAGCCGCACCGGCCGGGGTGAAAGCTCTGGGGCCAACGTCCTGACTTTC
TRBV10-3	-	TRBD2	TRBJ2-1	CAISTSGGVDNEQFF	TGTGCCATCAGTACTAGCGGGGGGGTTGACAATGAGCAGTTCTTC
TRBV29-1	-	TRBD2	TRBJ2-7	CSVGEGSYEQYF	TGCAGCGTTGGGGAGGGGTCCTACGAGCAGTACTTC